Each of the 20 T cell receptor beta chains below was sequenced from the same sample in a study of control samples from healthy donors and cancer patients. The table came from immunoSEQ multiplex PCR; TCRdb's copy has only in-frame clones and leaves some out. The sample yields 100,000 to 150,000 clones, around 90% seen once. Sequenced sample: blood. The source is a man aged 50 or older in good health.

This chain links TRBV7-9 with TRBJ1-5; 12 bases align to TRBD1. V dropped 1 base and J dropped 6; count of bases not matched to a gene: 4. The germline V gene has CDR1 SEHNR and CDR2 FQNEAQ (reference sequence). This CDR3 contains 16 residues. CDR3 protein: CASSLVGTGGGQPQHF. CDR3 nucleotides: TGTGCCAGCAGCTTAGTGGGGACAGGGGGCGGTCAGCCCCAGCATTTT. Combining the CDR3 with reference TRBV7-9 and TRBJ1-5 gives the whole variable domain DTGVSQNPRHKITKRGQNVTFRCDPISEHNRLYWYRQTLGQGPEFLTYFQNEAQLEKSRLLSDRFSAERPKGSFSTLEIQRTEQGDSAMYLCASSLVGTGGGQPQHFGDGTRLSIL.

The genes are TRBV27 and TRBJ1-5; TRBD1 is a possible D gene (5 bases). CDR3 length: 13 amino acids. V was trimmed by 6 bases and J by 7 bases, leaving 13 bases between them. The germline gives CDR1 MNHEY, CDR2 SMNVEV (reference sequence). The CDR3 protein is CASSLGAGQPQHF. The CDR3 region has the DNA TGTGCCAGCAGCCTAGGGGCTGGGCAGCCCCAGCATTTT.

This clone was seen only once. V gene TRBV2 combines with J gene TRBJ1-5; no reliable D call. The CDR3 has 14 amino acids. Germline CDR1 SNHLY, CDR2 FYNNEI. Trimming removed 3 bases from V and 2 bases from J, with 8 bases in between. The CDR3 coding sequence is TGTGCCAGCAGTGACGCCTCCCGCAATCAGCCCCAGCATTTT. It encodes CASSDASRNQPQHF.

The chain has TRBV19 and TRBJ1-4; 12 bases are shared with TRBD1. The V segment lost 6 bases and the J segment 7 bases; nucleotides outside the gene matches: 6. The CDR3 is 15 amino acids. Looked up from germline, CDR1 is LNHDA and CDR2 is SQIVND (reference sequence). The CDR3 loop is CASSGTGGAGEKLFF. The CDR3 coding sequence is TGTGCCAGTAGCGGGACAGGGGGCGCCGGTGAAAAACTGTTTTTT.

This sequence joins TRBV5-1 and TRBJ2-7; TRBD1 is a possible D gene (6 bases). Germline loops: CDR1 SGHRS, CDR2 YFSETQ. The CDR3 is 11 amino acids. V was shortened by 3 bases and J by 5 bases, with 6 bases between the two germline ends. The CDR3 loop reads CASSSGDEQYF. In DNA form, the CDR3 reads TGCGCCAGCAGCTCAGGGGACGAGCAGTACTTC.

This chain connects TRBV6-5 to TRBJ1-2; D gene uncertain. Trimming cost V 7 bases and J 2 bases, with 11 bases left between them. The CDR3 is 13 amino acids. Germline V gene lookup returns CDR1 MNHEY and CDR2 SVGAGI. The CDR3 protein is CASKVGLNYGYTF. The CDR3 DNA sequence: TGTGCCAGCAAAGTCGGACTGAACTATGGCTACACCTTC.

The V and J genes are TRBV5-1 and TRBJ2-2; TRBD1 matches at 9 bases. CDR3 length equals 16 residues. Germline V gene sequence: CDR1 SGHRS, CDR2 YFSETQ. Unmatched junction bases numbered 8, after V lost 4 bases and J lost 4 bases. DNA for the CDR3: TGCGCCAGCAGCCTATCGACAGGGGGAAGCACCGGGGAGCTGTTTTTT. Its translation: CASSLSTGGSTGELFF.

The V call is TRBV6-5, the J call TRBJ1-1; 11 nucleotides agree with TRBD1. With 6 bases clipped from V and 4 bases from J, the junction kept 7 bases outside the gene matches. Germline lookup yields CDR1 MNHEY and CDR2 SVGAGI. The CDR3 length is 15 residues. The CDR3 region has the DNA TGTGCCAGCAGCCTGGGGACAGGGGGATCCACTGAAGCTTTCTTT. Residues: CASSLGTGGSTEAFF.

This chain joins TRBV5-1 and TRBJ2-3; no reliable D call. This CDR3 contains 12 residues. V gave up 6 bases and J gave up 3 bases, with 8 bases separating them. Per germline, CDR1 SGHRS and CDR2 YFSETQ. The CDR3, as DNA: TGCGCCAGCACCACTGATACAGATACGCAGTATTTT. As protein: CASTTDTDTQYF.

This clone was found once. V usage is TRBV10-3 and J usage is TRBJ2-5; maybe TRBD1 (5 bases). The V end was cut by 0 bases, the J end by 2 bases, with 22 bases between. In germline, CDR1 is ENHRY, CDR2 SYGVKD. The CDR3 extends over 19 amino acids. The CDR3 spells CAISESKAAGITGQETQYF. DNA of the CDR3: TGTGCCATCAGTGAGTCGAAGGCGGCAGGGATCACTGGGCAAGAGACCCAGTACTTC.

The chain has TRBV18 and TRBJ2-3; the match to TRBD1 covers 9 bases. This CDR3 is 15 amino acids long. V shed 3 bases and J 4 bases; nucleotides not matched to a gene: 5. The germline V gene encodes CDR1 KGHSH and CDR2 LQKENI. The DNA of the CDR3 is TGTGCCAGCTCACCTCCGGGACAGGGTTCAGATACGCAGTATTTT. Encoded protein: CASSPPGQGSDTQYF.

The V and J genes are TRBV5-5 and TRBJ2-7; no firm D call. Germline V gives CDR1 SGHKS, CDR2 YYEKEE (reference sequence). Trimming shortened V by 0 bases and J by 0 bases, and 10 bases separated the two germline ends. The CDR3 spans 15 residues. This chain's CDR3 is CASSLAAGASYEQYF. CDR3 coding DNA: TGTGCCAGCAGCTTGGCCGCAGGTGCCTCCTACGAGCAGTACTTC.

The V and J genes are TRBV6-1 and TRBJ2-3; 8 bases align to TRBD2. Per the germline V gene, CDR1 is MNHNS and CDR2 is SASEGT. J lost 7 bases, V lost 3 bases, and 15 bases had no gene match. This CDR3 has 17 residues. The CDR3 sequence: CASSDGFRGGGRYTQYF. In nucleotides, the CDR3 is TGTGCCAGCAGTGACGGTTTCCGGGGGGGAGGAAGGTATACGCAGTATTTT.

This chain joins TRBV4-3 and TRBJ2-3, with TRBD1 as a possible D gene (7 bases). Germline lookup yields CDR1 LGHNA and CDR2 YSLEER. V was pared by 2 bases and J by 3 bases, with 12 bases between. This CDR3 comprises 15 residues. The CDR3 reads CASSQQGEVTDTQYF. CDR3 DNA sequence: TGCGCCAGCAGCCAACAGGGGGAGGTGACAGATACGCAGTATTTT.

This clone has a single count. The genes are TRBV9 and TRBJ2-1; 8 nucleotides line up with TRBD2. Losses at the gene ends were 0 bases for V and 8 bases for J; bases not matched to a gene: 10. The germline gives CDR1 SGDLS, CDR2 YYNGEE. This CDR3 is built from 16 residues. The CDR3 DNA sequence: TGTGCCAGCAGCGTAGCTGTGGGACTAGACATGGATGAGCAGTTCTTC. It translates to CASSVAVGLDMDEQFF. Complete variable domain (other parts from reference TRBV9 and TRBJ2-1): DSGVTQTPKHLITATGQRVTLRCSPRSGDLSVYWYQQSLDQGLQFLIQYYNGEERAKGNILERFSAQQFPDLHSELNLSSLELGDSALYFCASSVAVGLDMDEQFFGPGTRLTVL.

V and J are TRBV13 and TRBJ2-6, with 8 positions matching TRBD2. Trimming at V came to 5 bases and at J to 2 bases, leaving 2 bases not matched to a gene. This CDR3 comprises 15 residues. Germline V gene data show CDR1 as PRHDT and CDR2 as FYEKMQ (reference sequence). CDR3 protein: CASSRRGAGANVLTF. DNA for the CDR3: TGTGCCAGCAGCCGGCGGGGGGCTGGGGCCAACGTCCTGACTTTC.

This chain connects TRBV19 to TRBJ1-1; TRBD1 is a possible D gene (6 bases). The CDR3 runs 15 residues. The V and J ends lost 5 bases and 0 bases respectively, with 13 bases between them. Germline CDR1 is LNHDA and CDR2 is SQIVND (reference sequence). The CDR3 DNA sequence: TGTGCCAGTAGTCCCAAAACAGGGATGAACACTGAAGCTTTCTTT. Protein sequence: CASSPKTGMNTEAFF. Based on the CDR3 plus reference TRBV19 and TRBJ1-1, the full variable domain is DGGITQSPKYLFRKEGQNVTLSCEQNLNHDAMYWYRQDPGQGLRLIYYSQIVNDFQKGDIAEGYSVSREKKESFPLTVTSAQKNPTAFYLCASSPKTGMNTEAFFGQGTRLTVV.

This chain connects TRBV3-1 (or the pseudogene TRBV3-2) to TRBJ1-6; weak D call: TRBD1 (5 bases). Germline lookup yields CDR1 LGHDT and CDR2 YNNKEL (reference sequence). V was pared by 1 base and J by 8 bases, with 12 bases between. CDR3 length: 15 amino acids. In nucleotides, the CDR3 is TGTGCCAGCAGCCAAGTTACCCAGGGTGATTCACCCCTCCACTTT. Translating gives CASSQVTQGDSPLHF.

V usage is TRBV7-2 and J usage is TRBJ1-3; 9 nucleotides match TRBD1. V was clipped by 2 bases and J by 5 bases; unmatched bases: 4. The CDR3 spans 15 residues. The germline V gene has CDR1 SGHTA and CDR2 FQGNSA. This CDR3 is CASSLRTGERNTIYF. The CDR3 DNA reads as TGTGCCAGCAGCTTAAGGACAGGGGAAAGAAACACCATATATTTT.

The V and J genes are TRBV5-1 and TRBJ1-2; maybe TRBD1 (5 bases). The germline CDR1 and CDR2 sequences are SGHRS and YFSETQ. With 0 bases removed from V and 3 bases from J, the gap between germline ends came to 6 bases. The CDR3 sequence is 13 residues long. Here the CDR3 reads CASSLETDYGYTF. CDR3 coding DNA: TGCGCCAGCAGCTTGGAGACAGACTATGGCTACACCTTC.